This TCR beta chain emerged from a study of blood T cell repertoires in COVID-19 (dated by TCRdb to the early 2020s). Broadly, across the study: Samples covering the acute and convalescent phases of COVID-19 were provided by collaborators in the United States, Italy and Spain. The sample metadata nearly always contained a de-identified subject ID, COVID-19 status, age in years and sex. Samples were obtained from the ongoing ImmuneRACE study (first 160 participants) and from some 1,300 subjects provided by 6 global collaborators. Where available, HLA class I and class II types were taken from metadata supplied by the sample provider and were not determined by assay-based typing. A freely available public database, intended as a resource for researchers studying the immune response to SARS-CoV-2, is where the repertoires were released. The material from the prospective study consisted of cDNA or gDNA derived from T cells, B-cell-depleted T cells, or PBMCs. The dataset comprised deeply sampled blood TCRbeta repertoires from subjects exposed to, actively infected with, or recovered from COVID-19. The paper's findings and limits, for the study overall: The amount of clinical and demographic metadata varied by source and participant and was provided uncurated.

V was cut back by 11 bases and J by 5 bases, leaving a gap of 18 bases between them. From cysteine to phenylalanine, the CDR3 is 13 amino acids long. Kept here is only the CDR3 DNA, which spans 39 bases and is read in frame from base 1. CDR1 ENHRY and CDR2 SYGVKD were looked up in the germline V gene. Points on this clone: Its antigen target is currently unknown. No base-level quality is on record; no much larger clone is a single base apart.

TCRbeta CDR3 regions were amplified from genomic DNA using the immunoSEQ Assay, a bias-controlled multiplex PCR. The authors processed their data as follows. The number of nucleated cells in each sample was estimated from the amplification of reference gene primers within the assay. Sequence reads were collapsed and filtered to measure the absolute abundance of every unique TCRbeta CDR3 rearrangement. For each sample, productive Simpson clonality was calculated as the square root of Simpson's diversity index over productive rearrangements. Drawn from immuneACCESS, this table holds only the in-frame rearrangements with V and J called that TCRdb kept. Clones are partly lost; checked studies trace under half to an unresolved V gene and leave the rest unexplained. V and J calls and clone size follow that table, whereas D and trimming were derived from the DNA. This sample lists hundreds of thousands of clones; around nine tenths were detected once. The ten largest account for about 7.6% of the sample.

At one collaborating source in Seattle, patients were enrolled during active infection and were followed longitudinally through the course of disease. Each collaborating institution followed its own protocols to collect whole blood in K2EDTA tubes. For TCRbeta analysis, collaborators shipped samples in one of three forms: frozen whole blood, isolated PBMCs, or DNA extracted from either of those sample types. The TCR originated in a woman in her fifties or sixties with COVID-19, enrolled during active disease. The sample consisted of peripheral blood. The chain employs TRBV10-3 and TRBJ1-1; the D gene is possibly TRBD1, with 5 bases matching. CDR3 region: CAFPAGGCTEAFF. At the DNA level, the sequence is TGTGCCTTCCCGGCGGGGGGATGTACTGAAGCTTTCTTT.